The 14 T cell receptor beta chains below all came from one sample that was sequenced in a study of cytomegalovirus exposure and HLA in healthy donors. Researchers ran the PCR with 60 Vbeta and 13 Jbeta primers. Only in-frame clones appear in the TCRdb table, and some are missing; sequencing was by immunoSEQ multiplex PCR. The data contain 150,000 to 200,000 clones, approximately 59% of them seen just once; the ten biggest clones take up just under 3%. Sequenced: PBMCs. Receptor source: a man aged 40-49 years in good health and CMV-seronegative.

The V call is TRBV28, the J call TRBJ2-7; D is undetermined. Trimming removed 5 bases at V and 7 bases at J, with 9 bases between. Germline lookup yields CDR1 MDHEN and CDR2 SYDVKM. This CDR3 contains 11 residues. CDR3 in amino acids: CASSPFREQYF. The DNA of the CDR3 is TGTGCCAGCAGTCCTTTCAGGGAGCAGTACTTC.

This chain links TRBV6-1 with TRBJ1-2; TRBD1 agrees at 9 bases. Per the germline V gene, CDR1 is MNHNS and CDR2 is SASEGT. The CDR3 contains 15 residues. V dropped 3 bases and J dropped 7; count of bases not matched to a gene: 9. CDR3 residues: CASSDHQGQGFGYTF. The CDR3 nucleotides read TGTGCCAGCAGTGACCACCAGGGACAGGGTTTTGGCTACACCTTC.

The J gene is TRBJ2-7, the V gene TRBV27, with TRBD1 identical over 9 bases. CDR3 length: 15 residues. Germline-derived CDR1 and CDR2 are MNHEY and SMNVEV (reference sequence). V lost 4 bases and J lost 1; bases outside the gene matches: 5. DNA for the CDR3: TGTGCCAGCAGTTCTCACGGGACAGGGTCCTACGAGCAGTACTTC. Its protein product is CASSSHGTGSYEQYF.

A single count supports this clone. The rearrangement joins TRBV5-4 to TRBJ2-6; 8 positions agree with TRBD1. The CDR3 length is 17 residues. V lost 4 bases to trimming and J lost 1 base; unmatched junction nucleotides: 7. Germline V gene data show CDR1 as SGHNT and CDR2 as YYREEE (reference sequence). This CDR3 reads CASSQDRAQSGANVLTF. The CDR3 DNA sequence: TGTGCCAGCAGCCAGGACAGGGCTCAGTCTGGGGCCAACGTCCTGACTTTC.

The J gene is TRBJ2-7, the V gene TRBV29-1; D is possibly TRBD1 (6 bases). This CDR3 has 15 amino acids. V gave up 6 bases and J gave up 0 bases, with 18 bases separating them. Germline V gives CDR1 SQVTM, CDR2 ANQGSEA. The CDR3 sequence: CSVSPQGSSSYEQYF. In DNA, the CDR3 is TGCAGCGTCTCCCCCCAGGGGTCAAGCTCCTACGAGCAGTACTTC.

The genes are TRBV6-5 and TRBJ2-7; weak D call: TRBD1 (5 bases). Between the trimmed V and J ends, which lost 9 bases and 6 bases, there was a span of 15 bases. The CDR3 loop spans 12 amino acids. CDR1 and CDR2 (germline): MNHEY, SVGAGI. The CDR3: CASTTGTLEQYF. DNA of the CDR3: TGTGCCAGTACAACAGGAACGCTCGAGCAGTACTTC.

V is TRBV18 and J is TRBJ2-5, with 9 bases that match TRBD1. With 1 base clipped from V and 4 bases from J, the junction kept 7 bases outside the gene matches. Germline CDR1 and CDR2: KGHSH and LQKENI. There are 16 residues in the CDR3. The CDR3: CASSPLRTGEGETQYF. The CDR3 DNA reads TGTGCCAGCTCACCACTGAGGACAGGGGAAGGAGAGACCCAGTACTTC.

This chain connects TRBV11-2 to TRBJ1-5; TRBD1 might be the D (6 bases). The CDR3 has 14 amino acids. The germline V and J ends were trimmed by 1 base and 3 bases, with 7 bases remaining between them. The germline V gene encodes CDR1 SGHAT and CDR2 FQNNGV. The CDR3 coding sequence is TGTGCCAGCAGCTTAGGGACAGTCAATCAGCCCCAGCATTTT. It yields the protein CASSLGTVNQPQHF.

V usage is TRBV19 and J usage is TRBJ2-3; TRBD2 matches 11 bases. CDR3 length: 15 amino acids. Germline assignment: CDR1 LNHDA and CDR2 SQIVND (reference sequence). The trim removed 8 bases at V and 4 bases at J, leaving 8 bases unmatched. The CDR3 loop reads CASYYSGGAADTQYF. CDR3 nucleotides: TGTGCCAGTTACTATAGCGGGGGGGCCGCAGATACGCAGTATTTT.

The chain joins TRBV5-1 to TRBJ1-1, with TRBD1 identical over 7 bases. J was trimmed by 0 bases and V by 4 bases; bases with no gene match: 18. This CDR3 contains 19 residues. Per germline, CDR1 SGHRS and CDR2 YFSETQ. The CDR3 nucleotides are TGCGCCAGCAGCCCAAGAATCTTACGGGACAGAGTCCTGAACACTGAAGCTTTCTTT. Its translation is CASSPRILRDRVLNTEAFF.

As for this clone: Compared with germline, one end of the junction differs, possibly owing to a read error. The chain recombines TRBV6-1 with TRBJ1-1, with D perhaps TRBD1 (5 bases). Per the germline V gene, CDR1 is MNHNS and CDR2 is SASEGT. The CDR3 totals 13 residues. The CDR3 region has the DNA TGTGCCAGCAGCGAAGGGGCCCCACTTGAAGCTTTCTTT. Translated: CASSEGAPLEAFF.

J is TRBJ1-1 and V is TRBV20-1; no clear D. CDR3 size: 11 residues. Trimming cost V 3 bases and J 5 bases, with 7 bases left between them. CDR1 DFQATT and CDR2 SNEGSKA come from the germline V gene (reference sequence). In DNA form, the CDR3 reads TGCAGTGCTAGGAGGGTTACTGAAGCTTTCTTT. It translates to CSARRVTEAFF.

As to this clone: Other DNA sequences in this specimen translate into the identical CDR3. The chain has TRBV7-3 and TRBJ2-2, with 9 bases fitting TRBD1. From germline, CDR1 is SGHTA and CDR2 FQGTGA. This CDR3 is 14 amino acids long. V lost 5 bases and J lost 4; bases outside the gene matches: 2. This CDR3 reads CASSLGQGTGELFF. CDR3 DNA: TGTGCCAGCAGCCTGGGACAGGGCACCGGGGAGCTGTTTTTT.

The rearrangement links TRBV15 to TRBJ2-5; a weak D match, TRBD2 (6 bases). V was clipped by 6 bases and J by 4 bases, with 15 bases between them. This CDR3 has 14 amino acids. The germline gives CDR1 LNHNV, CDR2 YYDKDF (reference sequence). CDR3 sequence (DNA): TGTGCCACCAGGGCGGAGGGGAGAGGAGAGACCCAGTACTTC. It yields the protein CATRAEGRGETQYF.